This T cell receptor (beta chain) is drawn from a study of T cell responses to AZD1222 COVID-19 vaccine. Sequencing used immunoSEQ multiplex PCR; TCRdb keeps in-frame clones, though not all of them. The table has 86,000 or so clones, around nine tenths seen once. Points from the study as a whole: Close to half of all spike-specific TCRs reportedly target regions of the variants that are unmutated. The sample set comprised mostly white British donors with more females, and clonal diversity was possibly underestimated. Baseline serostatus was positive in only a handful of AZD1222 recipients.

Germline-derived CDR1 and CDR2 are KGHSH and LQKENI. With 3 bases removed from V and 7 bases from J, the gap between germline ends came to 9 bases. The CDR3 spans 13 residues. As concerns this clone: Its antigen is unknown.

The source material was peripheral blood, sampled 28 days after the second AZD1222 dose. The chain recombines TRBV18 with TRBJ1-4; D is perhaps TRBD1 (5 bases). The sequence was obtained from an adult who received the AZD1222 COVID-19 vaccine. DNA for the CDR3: TGTGCCAGCTCACCGGGACTAGGTGAAAAACTGTTTTTT. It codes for CASSPGLGEKLFF. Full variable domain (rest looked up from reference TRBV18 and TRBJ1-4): NAGVMQNPRHLVRRRGQEARLRCSPMKGHSHVYWYRQLPEEGLKFMVYLQKENIIDESGMPKERFSAEFPKEGPSILRIQQVVRGDSAAYFCASSPGLGEKLFFGSGTQLSVL.